Listed here is a single TCR beta chain. The CDR3 has 15 amino acids. Trimming removed 0 bases from V and 0 bases from J, with 8 bases in between. Looked up from germline, CDR1 is SGHNT and CDR2 is YENEEA. Seattle's enrolled individuals joined amid active infection and were then monitored longitudinally. This sample stems from a study of blood T cell repertoires in COVID-19. Across the study: Donors in the United States, Italy and Spain gave samples during acute or convalescent COVID-19. Sources were T cells, B-cell-depleted T cells, or PBMCs; the material itself was cDNA or gDNA.

In the authors' workflow: Amplifying reference gene primers gave estimates of nucleated cell counts. Measured with immunoSEQ multiplex PCR; TCRdb has only the in-frame clones, and not every one. V, J and clone size are those of that table, while D and trimming were read from the DNA. The repertoire includes over 200,000 clones, about nine tenths of them detected once, and around 10% sits in the top ten. The chain employs TRBV11-3 and TRBJ1-1; possible D gene TRBD1, 6 bases. The receptor was derived from a man aged 45 to 65 with COVID-19, enrolled during active disease. Sequences were obtained from peripheral blood. CDR3 in DNA: TGTGCCAGCAGCTTAGACGGACAGATGAACACTGAAGCTTTCTTT. Encoded protein: CASSLDGQMNTEAFF.